A selection of T cell receptor beta chains follows, all from one sample in a study of control samples from healthy donors and cancer patients. TCRdb's copy holds only in-frame clones and misses some; the assay was immunoSEQ multiplex PCR. The sample contains 150,000 to 200,000 clones, about 87% of which appear only once. The sequenced sample consisted of blood. The source of these receptors is a man aged 30-40 years in good health. CDR3s include the opening cysteine and the closing phenylalanine or tryptophan. Fields, in order: D gene, J gene, clone size, V gene, CDR3 DNA, CDR3 protein. The D gene is left open where the match is weak. Clone sizes are given selectively: once, few, many, or a class where the clone is expanded.

- TRBJ1-3 - TRBV28 TGTGCCAGCAGTTTAGATCGCAACTCTGGAAACACCATATATTTT CASSLDRNSGNTIYF
- TRBJ1-1 - TRBV14 TGTGCCAGCAGCCAAGAAGGGCCGGAGAGGACTGAAGCTTTCTTT CASSQEGPERTEAFF
- TRBJ2-3 - TRBV5-4 TGTGCCAGCAGCTCACCCCCCTCCAGGACGGGAAATACGCAGTATTTT CASSSPPSRTGNTQYF
TRBD2 TRBJ2-4 - TRBV19 TGTGCCAGTAGTATAGGACTAGCGGGAGGCACCAAAAACATTCAGTACTTC CASSIGLAGGTKNIQYF
- TRBJ1-6 - TRBV27 TGTGCCAGCAGTTTCTCGGGATATGGCTCGTTGGAATCACCCCTCCACTTT CASSFSGYGSLESPLHF
- TRBJ1-2 - TRBV15 TGTGCCACCAGCCAGGGATCAGCTAACTATGGCTACACCTTC CATSQGSANYGYTF
- TRBJ2-7 - TRBV7-9 TGTGCCAGCAGCTCCCGAGACGGATTTAACGAGCAGTACTTC CASSSRDGFNEQYF
- TRBJ2-7 few TRBV5-1 TGCGCCAGCAGCTTGGCTGGGGGCTCCTACGAGCAGTACTTC CASSLAGGSYEQYF
TRBD1 TRBJ1-5 - TRBV19 TGTGCCAGTAGCAGACAGGGAAATCAGCCCCAGCATTTT CASSRQGNQPQHF
- TRBJ1-1 - TRBV30 TGTGCCTGGAGTGTACTGGGACCCACTGAAGCTTTCTTT CAWSVLGPTEAFF
- TRBJ1-3 - TRBV27 TGTGCCAGTAGGGGGACTGGAAACACCATATATTTT CASRGTGNTIYF
TRBD1 TRBJ1-3 - TRBV12-3/TRBV12-4 TGTGCCAGCAGGACGACAGGGGAGGACACCATATATTTT CASRTTGEDTIYF